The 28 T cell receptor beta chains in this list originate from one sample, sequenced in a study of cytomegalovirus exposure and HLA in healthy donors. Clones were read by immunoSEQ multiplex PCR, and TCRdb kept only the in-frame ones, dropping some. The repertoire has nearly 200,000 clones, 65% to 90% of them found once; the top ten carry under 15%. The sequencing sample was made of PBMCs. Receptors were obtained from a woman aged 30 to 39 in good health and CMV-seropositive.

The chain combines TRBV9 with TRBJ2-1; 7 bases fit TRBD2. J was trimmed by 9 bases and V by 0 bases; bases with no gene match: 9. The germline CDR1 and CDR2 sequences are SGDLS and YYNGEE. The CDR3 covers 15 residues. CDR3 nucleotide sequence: TGTGCCAGCAGCGTAGTTATCGGCGGGAGCGGTGAGCAGTTCTTC. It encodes CASSVVIGGSGEQFF.

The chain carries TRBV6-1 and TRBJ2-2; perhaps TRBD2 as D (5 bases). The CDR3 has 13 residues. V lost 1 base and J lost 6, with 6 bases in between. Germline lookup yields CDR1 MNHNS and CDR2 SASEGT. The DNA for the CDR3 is TGTGCCAGCAGTGAAGGGCGGGCCGGGGAGCTGTTTTTT. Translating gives CASSEGRAGELFF.

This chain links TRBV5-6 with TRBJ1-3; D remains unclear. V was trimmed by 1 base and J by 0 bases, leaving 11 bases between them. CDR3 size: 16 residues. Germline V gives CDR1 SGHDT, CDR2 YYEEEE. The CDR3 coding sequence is TGTGCCAGCAGCTTGTCCGCAGGCGCCTCTGGAAACACCATATATTTT. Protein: CASSLSAGASGNTIYF.

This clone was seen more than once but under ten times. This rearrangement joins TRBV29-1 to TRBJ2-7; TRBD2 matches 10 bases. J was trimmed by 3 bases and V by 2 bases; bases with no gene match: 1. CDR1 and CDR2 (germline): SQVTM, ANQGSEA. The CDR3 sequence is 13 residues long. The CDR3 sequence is CSVEWTSGYEQYF. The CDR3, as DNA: TGCAGCGTTGAATGGACTAGCGGCTACGAGCAGTACTTC.

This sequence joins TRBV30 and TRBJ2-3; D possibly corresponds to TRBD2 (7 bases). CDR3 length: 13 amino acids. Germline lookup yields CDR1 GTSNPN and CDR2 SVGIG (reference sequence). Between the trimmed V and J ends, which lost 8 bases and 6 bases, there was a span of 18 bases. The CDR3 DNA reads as TGTGCCGGGGGGGCACGCCTCCGGGATACGCAGTATTTT. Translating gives CAGGARLRDTQYF.

The CDR3 DNA is TGTGCCAGCAGTTACTCCACAGGGGGCATCCGGGAGCTGTTTTTT. This sequence encodes CASSYSTGGIRELFF. This chain uses TRBV6-6 with TRBJ2-2; 9 bases line up with TRBD1. Germline V gives CDR1 MNHNY, CDR2 SVGAGI (reference sequence). Trimming removed 0 bases from V and 9 bases from J; junction bases left unmatched: 5. The CDR3 has 15 amino acids.

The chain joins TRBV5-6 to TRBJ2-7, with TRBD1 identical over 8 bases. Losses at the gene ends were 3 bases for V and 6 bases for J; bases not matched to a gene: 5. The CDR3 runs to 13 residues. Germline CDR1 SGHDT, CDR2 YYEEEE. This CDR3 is CASSSGQGFEQYF. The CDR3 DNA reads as TGTGCCAGCAGCTCAGGACAGGGTTTCGAGCAGTACTTC.

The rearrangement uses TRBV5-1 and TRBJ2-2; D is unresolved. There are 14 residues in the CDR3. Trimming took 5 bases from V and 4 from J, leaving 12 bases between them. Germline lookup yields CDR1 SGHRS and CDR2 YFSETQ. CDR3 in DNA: TGCGCCAGCAGTCGTGCTGGCTCCACCGGGGAGCTGTTTTTT. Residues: CASSRAGSTGELFF.

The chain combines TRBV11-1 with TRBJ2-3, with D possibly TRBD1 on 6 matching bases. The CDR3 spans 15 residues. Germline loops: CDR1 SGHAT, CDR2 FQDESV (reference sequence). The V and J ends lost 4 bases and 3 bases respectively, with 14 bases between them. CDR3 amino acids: CASSSNPDRTDTQYF. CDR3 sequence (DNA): TGTGCCAGCAGCTCTAACCCCGACAGGACAGATACGCAGTATTTT.

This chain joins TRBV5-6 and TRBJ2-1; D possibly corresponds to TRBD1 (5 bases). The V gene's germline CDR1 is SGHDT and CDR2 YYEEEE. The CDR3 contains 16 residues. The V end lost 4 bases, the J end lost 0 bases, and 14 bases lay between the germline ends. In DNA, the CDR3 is TGTGCCAGCAGCGGGGCCTGGGCGGACTCCTACAATGAGCAGTTCTTC. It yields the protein CASSGAWADSYNEQFF.

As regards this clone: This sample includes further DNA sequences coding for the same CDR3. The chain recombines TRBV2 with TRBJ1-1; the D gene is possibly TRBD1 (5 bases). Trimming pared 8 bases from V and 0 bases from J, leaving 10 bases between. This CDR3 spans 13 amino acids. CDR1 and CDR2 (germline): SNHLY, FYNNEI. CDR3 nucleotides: TGTGCCAGCGAGGACACCATGAACACTGAAGCTTTCTTT. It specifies CASEDTMNTEAFF.

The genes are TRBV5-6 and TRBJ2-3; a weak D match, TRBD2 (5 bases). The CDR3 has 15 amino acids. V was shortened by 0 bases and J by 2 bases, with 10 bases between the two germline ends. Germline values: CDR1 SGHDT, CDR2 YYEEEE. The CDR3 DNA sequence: TGTGCCAGCAGCTTGGTTGTAGACTACACAGATACGCAGTATTTT. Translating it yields CASSLVVDYTDTQYF.

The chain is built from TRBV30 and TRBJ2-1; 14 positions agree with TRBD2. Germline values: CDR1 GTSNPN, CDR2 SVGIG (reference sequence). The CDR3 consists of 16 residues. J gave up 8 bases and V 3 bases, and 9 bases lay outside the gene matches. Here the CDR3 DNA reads TGTGCCTGGAGCCCAGGACTAGCGGGAGGACCGGATGAGCAGTTCTTC. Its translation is CAWSPGLAGGPDEQFF.

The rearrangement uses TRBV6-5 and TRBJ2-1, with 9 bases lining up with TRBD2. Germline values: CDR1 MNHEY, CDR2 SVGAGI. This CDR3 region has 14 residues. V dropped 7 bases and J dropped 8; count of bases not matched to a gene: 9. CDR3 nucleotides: TGTGCCAGCATCTCGCTAGCGGGAAACCATGAGCAGTTCTTC. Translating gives CASISLAGNHEQFF.

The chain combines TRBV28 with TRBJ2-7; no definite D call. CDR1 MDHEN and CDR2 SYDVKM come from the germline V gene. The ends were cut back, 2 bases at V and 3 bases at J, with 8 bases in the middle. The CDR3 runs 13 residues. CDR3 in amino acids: CASSLTGYYEQYF. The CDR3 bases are TGTGCCAGCAGTTTAACGGGTTACTACGAGCAGTACTTC.

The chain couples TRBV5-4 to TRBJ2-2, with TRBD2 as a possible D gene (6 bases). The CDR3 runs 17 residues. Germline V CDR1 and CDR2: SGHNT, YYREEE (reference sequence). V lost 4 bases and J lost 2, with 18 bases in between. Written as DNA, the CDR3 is TGTGCCAGCAGCCACCCTGGCGGGGAGAGAAACACCGGGGAGCTGTTTTTT. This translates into CASSHPGGERNTGELFF. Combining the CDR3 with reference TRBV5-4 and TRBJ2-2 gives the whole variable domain ETGVTQSPTHLIKTRGQQVTLRCSSQSGHNTVSWYQQALGQGPQFIFQYYREEENGRGNFPPRFSGLQFPNYSSELNVNALELDDSALYLCASSHPGGERNTGELFFGEGSRLTVL.

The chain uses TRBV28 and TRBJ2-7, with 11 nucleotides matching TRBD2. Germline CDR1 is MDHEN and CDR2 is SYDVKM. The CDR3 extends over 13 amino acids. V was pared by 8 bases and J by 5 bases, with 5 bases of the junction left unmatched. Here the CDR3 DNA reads TGTGCCAGCCGGACTAGCGGGTACCACGAGCAGTACTTC. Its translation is CASRTSGYHEQYF.

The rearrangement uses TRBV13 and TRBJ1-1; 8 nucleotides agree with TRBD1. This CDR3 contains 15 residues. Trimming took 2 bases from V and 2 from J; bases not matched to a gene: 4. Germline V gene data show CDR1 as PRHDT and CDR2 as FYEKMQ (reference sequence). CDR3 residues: CASSLLQGGNTEAFF. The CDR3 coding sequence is TGTGCCAGCAGCTTACTACAGGGGGGAAACACTGAAGCTTTCTTT.

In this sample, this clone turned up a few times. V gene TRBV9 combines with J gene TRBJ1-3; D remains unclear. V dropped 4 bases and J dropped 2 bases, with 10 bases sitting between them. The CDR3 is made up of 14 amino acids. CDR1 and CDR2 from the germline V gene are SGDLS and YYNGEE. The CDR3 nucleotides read TGTGCCAGCAGCCCGCGGATAGCTGGAAACACCATATATTTT. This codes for CASSPRIAGNTIYF.

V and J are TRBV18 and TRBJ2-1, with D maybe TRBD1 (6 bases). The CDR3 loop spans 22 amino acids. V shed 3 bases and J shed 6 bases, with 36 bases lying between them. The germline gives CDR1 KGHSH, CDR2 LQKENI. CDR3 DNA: TGTGCCAGCTCACCGCGGACGGTTACGGCGGTTGGGACATCTATTAGGGTCAATGAGCAGTTCTTC. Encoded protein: CASSPRTVTAVGTSIRVNEQFF.

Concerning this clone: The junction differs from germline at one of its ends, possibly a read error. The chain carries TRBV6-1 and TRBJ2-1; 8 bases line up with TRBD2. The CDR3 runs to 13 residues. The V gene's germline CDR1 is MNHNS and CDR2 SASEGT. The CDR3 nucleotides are TGTGCCAGCAGTGAAAACCCTAGCGGGTGGGTGATCTTC. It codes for CASSENPSGWVIF.

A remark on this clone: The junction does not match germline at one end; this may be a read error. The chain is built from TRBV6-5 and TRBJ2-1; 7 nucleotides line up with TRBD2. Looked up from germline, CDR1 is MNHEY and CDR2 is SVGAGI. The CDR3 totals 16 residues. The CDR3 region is CASSYFASGIRNEQFF. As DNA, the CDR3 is TGTGCCAGCAGCTACTTCGCAAGCGGGATTCGGAATGAGCAGTTCTTC.

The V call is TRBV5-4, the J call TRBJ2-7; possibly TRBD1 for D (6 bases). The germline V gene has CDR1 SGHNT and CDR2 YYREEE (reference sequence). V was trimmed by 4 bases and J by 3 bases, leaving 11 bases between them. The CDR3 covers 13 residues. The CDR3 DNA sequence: TGTGCCAGCAGCCCGGAACAGGGCTACGAGCAGTACTTC. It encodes CASSPEQGYEQYF.

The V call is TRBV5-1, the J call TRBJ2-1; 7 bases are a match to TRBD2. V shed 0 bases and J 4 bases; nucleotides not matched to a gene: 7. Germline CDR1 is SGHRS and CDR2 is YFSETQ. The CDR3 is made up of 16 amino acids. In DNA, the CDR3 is TGCGCCAGCAGCTTGGCGGGCGGGAGAGCTTACAATGAGCAGTTCTTC. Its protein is CASSLAGGRAYNEQFF.

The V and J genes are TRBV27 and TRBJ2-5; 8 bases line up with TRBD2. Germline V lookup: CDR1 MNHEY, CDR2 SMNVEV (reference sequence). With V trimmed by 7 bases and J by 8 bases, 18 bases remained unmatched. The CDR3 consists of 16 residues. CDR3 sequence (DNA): TGTGCCAGCACCCCTCGGGCTAGCGGGTGGGGTAGAACCCAGTACTTC. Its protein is CASTPRASGWGRTQYF.

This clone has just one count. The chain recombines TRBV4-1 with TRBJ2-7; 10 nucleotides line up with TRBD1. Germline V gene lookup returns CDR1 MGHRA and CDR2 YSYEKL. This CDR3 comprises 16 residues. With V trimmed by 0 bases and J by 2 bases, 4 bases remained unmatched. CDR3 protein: CASSQDNGQGAYEQYF. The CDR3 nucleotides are TGCGCCAGCAGCCAAGATAATGGACAGGGGGCCTACGAGCAGTACTTC.

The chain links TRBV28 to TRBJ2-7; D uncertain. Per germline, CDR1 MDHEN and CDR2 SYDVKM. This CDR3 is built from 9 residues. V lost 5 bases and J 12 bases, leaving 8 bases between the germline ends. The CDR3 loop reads CASSPPWYF. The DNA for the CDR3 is TGTGCCAGCAGTCCCCCGTGGTACTTC.

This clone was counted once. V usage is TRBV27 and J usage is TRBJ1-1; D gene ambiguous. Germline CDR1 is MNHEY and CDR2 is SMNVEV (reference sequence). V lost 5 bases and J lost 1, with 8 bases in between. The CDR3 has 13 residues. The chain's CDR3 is CASSPRQNTEAFF. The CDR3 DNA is TGTGCCAGCAGTCCCCGACAGAACACTGAAGCTTTCTTT.